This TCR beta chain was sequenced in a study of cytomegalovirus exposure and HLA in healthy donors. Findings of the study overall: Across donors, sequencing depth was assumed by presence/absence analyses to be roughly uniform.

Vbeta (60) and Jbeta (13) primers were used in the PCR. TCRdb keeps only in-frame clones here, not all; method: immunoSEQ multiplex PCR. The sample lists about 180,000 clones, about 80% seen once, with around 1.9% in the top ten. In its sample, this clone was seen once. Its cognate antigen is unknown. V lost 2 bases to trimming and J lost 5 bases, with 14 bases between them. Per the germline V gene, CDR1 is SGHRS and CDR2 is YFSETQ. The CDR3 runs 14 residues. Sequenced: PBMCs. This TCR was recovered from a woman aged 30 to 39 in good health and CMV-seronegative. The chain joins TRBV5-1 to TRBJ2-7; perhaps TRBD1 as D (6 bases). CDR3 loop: CASSFYGTIDEQYF. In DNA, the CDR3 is TGCGCCAGCAGCTTTTACGGGACAATCGACGAGCAGTACTTC.